Reported below is one T cell receptor (beta chain). Its antigen remains unidentified. The input lacks base qualities; no much larger clone sits a single base away. The donors were healthy, HIV-negative adults who had no recently reported acute infections or vaccinations. Every donor was a Caucasian adult residing in Nashville, Tennessee, USA. CD4+ T cells were enriched by magnetic negative selection; naive cells were then positively selected on CD45RA, and the negative fraction formed the memory subset. After blood collection by leukapheresis, PBMCs were isolated using Ficoll-Histopaque density gradient centrifugation and then cryopreserved in the vapor phase of liquid nitrogen. Purity and quantity of every magnetically sorted T cell population were checked by analytical flow cytometry. Each sorted fraction had its genomic DNA isolated and then quantified by UV absorbance on a Nanodrop 2000c. The sample originates from a study of shared clonotypes between healthy human individuals (TCRdb year 2020). With regard to the full study: A couple of women and a few men aged 18 to 49 years were included in the cohort. For each donor, three plates each were used for CD4 naive and CD4 memory, two plates were used for CD8 naive, and one plate was used for CD8 memory. Leukapheresis yielded between about 0.85 and 10 billion PBMCs per donor. Blood TCR repertoires of a handful of healthy adults were deeply sequenced to estimate repertoire size and the extent of clonotype sharing between individuals. Different laboratories and diverse techniques were used to prepare libraries and sequence TCR repertoires, to increase sequencing depth and limit assay-specific biases. Study-wide findings and limitations: Sampling was restricted to blood, and TCR repertoires in tissues likely differ from the TCR repertoires found in blood. Because the study included only a small number of donors, the genetic and exposure-history diversity represented was limited. When four donors were compared, the shared fraction of clonotypes was around 5% for naive CD4, approximately 3.3% for naive CD8, 2.3% for memory CD4, and 0.35% to 0.4% for memory CD8. Higher generation probabilities were observed for clonotypes shared by all four sorted-subset donors than for non-shared clonotypes. Incomplete sequencing was indicated by rarefaction of sorted-subset datasets, despite the large sequencing depth. Pairwise subsampling indicated that sequencing depth was expected to affect the degree of clonotype sharing among donors. Larger estimated clonotype richness was generally found for naive subsets than for memory subsets.

Using the deep immunoSEQ assay, multiplex PCR amplified TCR CDR3 regions from genomic DNA. For each cell subset, the extracted genomic DNA was distributed evenly across all wells of several immunoSEQ 96-well plates, and each plate served as one replicate. For sorted subsets, each replicate PCR was loaded with roughly 200 ng genomic DNA, equivalent to approximately 33,000 T cell genomes. The purified libraries were quantified using a Qubit 3.0 fluorometer, sized with a Bioanalyzer 2100, and then quantified again using the KAPA Library Quantification kit. Every immunoSEQ 96-well plate was sequenced on a separate single-read 150-cycle Illumina NextSeq 550 flow cell. The authors processed their data as follows. The immunoSEQ output contained only junctional sequences without quality scores, so filtering could not match that applied to full-length reads. To assign V/J genes and CDR3, sequences were annotated using PyIR, a Python wrapper for IgBLAST v1.9, with IMGT germline references. Any read was removed if the V/J assignment was weak (E-value above 1e-6), the CDR3 was missing, or the read contained stop codons, out-of-frame junctions, or ambiguous translated residues. V3J clonotypes were defined as sequences sharing the same inferred V gene, J gene, and CDR3 amino acid sequence. Percentage overlap between repertoires was calculated by dividing the number of shared unique clonotypes by the size of the smaller repertoire. Richness of each repertoire was evaluated using RTK rarefaction, the Chao1 estimator, and Recon v2.1 estimates of unobserved clonotypes. For all TCRbeta clonotypes obtained by the gDNA method from four donors, generation probabilities were computed with OLGA. The clones in this table, taken by TCRdb from immuneACCESS, are in-frame only. Not every clone is retained; where verified, under half of the shortfall comes from an unresolved V gene, and the cause of the rest is unknown. V, J and clone size are taken as reported in that table, and D and trimming were inferred from the DNA itself. The table for this sample lists roughly 2.5 million clones; around nine tenths of them were counted only once. More than 0.12% of the sample is in the top ten clones.

Relative to germline, V is 0 bases shorter and J is 5 bases shorter, with 13 bases between their ends. The germline V gene encodes CDR1 SGHTA and CDR2 FQGNSA. Taken from cysteine to phenylalanine, the CDR3 has 15 residues. Only CDR3 DNA is held: 45 bases, read in frame from base 1. The rearrangement joined TRBV7-2 to TRBJ2-5; the D gene is perhaps TRBD2, on 6 matching bases. The sequencing input was naive CD4+ T cells sorted from blood. Taken with the paper, the label for cell subset or site translates to: CD45RA+ positively selected. This TCR came from a man between 18 and 35 years old in good health. The CDR3 reads CASSLAWGVGETQYF. The bases are TGTGCCAGCAGCTTAGCTTGGGGGGTCGGGGAGACCCAGTACTTC.